This passage covers 28 T cell receptor beta chains from one sample sequenced in a study of cytomegalovirus exposure and HLA in healthy donors. Amplification used 60 Vbeta primers and 13 Jbeta primers. The table came from immunoSEQ multiplex PCR; TCRdb's copy has only in-frame clones and leaves some out. Of about 120,000 clones in the sample, around 75% are singletons; the top ten hold 1.6%. Specimen: PBMCs. These receptors were obtained from a woman aged 18-30 years in good health and CMV-seronegative.

This clone was seen a few times. The gene calls are TRBV11-2 and TRBJ1-1; D is possibly TRBD1 (6 bases). The CDR3 covers 16 residues. CDR1 and CDR2 from the germline V gene are SGHAT and FQNNGV. V lost 5 bases, J lost 2 bases, and 18 bases lay in between. Here the CDR3 DNA reads TGTGCCAGCAGCCTCATATGGGGACAAGTAAACACTGAAGCTTTCTTT. The encoded protein is CASSLIWGQVNTEAFF.

The V call is TRBV7-2, the J call TRBJ1-1, with D unresolved. The CDR3 is 11 residues long. Trimming took 4 bases from V and 4 from J, leaving 4 bases between them. CDR1 and CDR2 from the germline V gene are SGHTA and FQGNSA. The DNA of the CDR3 is TGTGCCAGCAGCTCTTTCACTGAAGCTTTCTTT. Its translation: CASSSFTEAFF. The variable domain in full, with the rest retrieved from reference TRBV7-2 and TRBJ1-1, is GAGVSQSPSNKVTEKGKDVELRCDPISGHTALYWYRQSLGQGLEFLIYFQGNSAPDKSGLPSDRFSAERTGGSVSTLTIQRTQQEDSAVYLCASSSFTEAFFGQGTRLTVV.

This sequence joins TRBV28 and TRBJ2-6; 8 bases agree with TRBD1. Germline CDR1 and CDR2: MDHEN and SYDVKM. V shed 8 bases, J shed 0 bases, and the junction held 6 bases outside the gene matches. The CDR3 consists of 16 residues. DNA of the CDR3: TGTGCCAGCGGCTGGACAGGGCCCTCTGGGGCCAACGTCCTGACTTTC. Its translation: CASGWTGPSGANVLTF.

This chain joins TRBV27 and TRBJ1-2; possibly TRBD1 for D (6 bases). CDR3 size: 14 residues. The germline CDR1 and CDR2 sequences are MNHEY and SMNVEV (reference sequence). The ends were cut back, 0 bases at V and 8 bases at J, with 13 bases in the middle. CDR3 DNA: TGTGCCAGCAGTTTATCAGCGACAGGAGGAGGCTACACCTTC. It yields the protein CASSLSATGGGYTF.

The V gene is TRBV6-6, the J gene TRBJ1-5; weak D call: TRBD1 (5 bases). CDR1 MNHNY and CDR2 SVGAGI come from the germline V gene (reference sequence). The CDR3 is made up of 16 amino acids. V lost 6 bases and J lost 4, with 19 bases in between. The CDR3, as DNA: TGTGCCAGCAGACTTCTACCCCCGGGGGTAAATCAGCCCCAGCATTTT. Translated, it gives CASRLLPPGVNQPQHF.

V usage is TRBV10-3 and J usage is TRBJ1-1, with TRBD1 as a possible D gene (6 bases). The V end was cut by 0 bases, the J end by 9 bases, with 17 bases between. Germline values: CDR1 ENHRY, CDR2 SYGVKD. This CDR3 comprises 15 residues. CDR3 amino acids: CAISESILTGGQAFF. The CDR3 nucleotides read TGTGCCATCAGTGAGTCGATCTTGACGGGGGGGCAAGCTTTCTTT.

The chain has TRBV9 and TRBJ1-1; TRBD1 might be the D (6 bases). CDR3 length: 16 residues. Trimming pared 5 bases from V and 0 bases from J, leaving 17 bases between. Germline CDR1 is SGDLS and CDR2 is YYNGEE. CDR3 coding DNA: TGTGCCAGCAGTAAGTGGGGGGGCAGTTTGAACACTGAAGCTTTCTTT. It is translated as CASSKWGGSLNTEAFF. The complete variable domain, with remaining parts taken from reference TRBV9 and TRBJ1-1, reads DSGVTQTPKHLITATGQRVTLRCSPRSGDLSVYWYQQSLDQGLQFLIQYYNGEERAKGNILERFSAQQFPDLHSELNLSSLELGDSALYFCASSKWGGSLNTEAFFGQGTRLTVV.

The V call is TRBV5-3, the J call TRBJ1-5, with 7 bases aligning to TRBD1. TRBV5-3 is noted as an ORF with a role that remains uncertain. J lost 2 bases, V lost 3 bases, and 17 bases had no gene match. CDR3 length: 19 residues. The CDR3 protein is CARSWGPTQGSRCNQPQHF. CDR3 coding DNA: TGTGCCAGAAGCTGGGGCCCGACACAGGGGAGTAGATGCAATCAGCCCCAGCATTTT.

In this sample, this clone turned up once. The chain uses TRBV6-5 and TRBJ2-7; TRBD2 matches at 10 bases. Germline CDR1 reads MNHEY; CDR2 reads SVGAGI. V lost 4 bases, J lost 4 bases, and 4 bases stayed unmatched. The CDR3 covers 14 residues. The CDR3 nucleotides are TGTGCCAGCAGTTCGACTAGCGGGCCTTACGAGCAGTACTTC. Its translation is CASSSTSGPYEQYF.

V usage is TRBV6-1 and J usage is TRBJ2-5, with D hard to call. Germline V gene sequence: CDR1 MNHNS, CDR2 SASEGT. The CDR3 sequence is 15 residues long. V was pared by 2 bases and J by 2 bases, with 12 bases between. CDR3 nucleotide sequence: TGTGCCAGCAGTGAACGCAACCGTCTACAAGAGACCCAGTACTTC. It yields the protein CASSERNRLQETQYF.

The chain carries TRBV25-1 and TRBJ2-7; D ambiguous. Trimming left V 4 bases short and J 2 bases short, with 6 bases between. Germline assignment: CDR1 MGHDK and CDR2 SYGVNS. This CDR3 has 12 amino acids. CDR3 sequence reads: CASSVQTYEQYF. CDR3 nucleotides: TGTGCCAGCAGTGTACAAACCTACGAGCAGTACTTC.

This clone was observed a handful of times. The chain joins TRBV4-2 to TRBJ2-3, with D possibly being TRBD2 (5 bases). The germline V gene encodes CDR1 LGHNA and CDR2 YNFKEQ. Trimming left V 4 bases short and J 4 bases short, with 21 bases between. The CDR3 totals 17 residues. The chain's CDR3 is CASSPEPVAIRADTQYF. Here the CDR3 DNA reads TGTGCCAGCAGCCCCGAGCCGGTAGCGATACGCGCAGATACGCAGTATTTT.

The rearrangement links TRBV5-1 to TRBJ2-3; the match to TRBD1 covers 7 bases. CDR1 SGHRS and CDR2 YFSETQ come from the germline V gene. The V gene end was trimmed by 0 bases and the J gene end by 2 bases; junction bases not matched to a gene: 6. This CDR3 comprises 16 residues. The CDR3 coding sequence is TGCGCCAGCAGCTTGGAAGGGACAGCCTACACAGATACGCAGTATTTT. Translation gives CASSLEGTAYTDTQYF.

On this clone: At the DNA level, this CDR3 is encoded by other sequences in the same sample as well. V is TRBV5-1 and J is TRBJ1-5, with D tentatively TRBD1 (5 bases). This CDR3 contains 14 residues. V shed 4 bases and J shed 2 bases, with 10 bases lying between them. CDR1 is SGHRS and CDR2 is YFSETQ in the germline V gene. CDR3 in amino acids: CASSPGGGNQPQHF. CDR3 nucleotide sequence: TGCGCCAGCAGCCCCGGGGGGGGCAATCAGCCCCAGCATTTT.

V usage is TRBV6-6 and J usage is TRBJ2-1; tentative D call: TRBD1 (5 bases). The germline V and J ends were trimmed by 6 bases and 0 bases, with 9 bases remaining between them. The CDR3 runs 14 residues. Germline V gene sequence: CDR1 MNHNY, CDR2 SVGAGI (reference sequence). DNA of the CDR3: TGTGCCAGCAGACAGGCCAGCTCCTACAATGAGCAGTTCTTC. Its protein is CASRQASSYNEQFF.

The chain has TRBV28 and TRBJ2-5, with D unresolved. Germline CDR1 is MDHEN and CDR2 is SYDVKM. The CDR3 spans 13 residues. V lost 3 bases to trimming and J lost 5 bases, with 10 bases between them. The DNA for the CDR3 is TGTGCCAGCAGTTTGGGTGGAGTGGAGACCCAGTACTTC. Translating it yields CASSLGGVETQYF.

The chain employs TRBV30 and TRBJ2-1; tentatively, D is TRBD2 (6 bases). The CDR3 runs 15 residues. The germline V and J ends were trimmed by 0 bases and 6 bases, with 15 bases remaining between them. Germline lookup yields CDR1 GTSNPN and CDR2 SVGIG (reference sequence). The CDR3 is CAWSVRPEGSNEQFF. In DNA form, the CDR3 reads TGTGCCTGGAGTGTACGCCCGGAGGGGTCCAATGAGCAGTTCTTC.

The chain joins TRBV2 to TRBJ2-5, with D tentatively TRBD1 (6 bases). The V gene lost 2 bases and the J gene lost 5 bases, with 12 bases spanning the gap. The CDR3 spans 14 residues. Per the germline V gene, CDR1 is SNHLY and CDR2 is FYNNEI. CDR3 in amino acids: CASSESRGGETQYF. The CDR3 DNA reads TGTGCCAGCAGTGAATCCAGGGGTGGGGAGACCCAGTACTTC.

Only one count was recorded for this clone. At one of its ends the junction is not consistent with the germline gene, which may arise from a read error. CDR3 sequence (DNA): TGTGTCTGGAGTGCCCTCGACACAGATAGCACAGATACGCAGTATTTT. This gives the protein CVWSALDTDSTDTQYF. The chain joins TRBV30 to TRBJ2-3; the D is unclear. Germline assignment: CDR1 GTSNPN and CDR2 SVGIG (reference sequence). The CDR3 runs 16 residues.

CDR3 region: CASSLDSVGEQYF. CDR3 bases: TGTGCCAGCAGTTTGGACAGTGTTGGGGAGCAGTACTTC. The chain recombines TRBV27 with TRBJ2-7; the D gene is possibly TRBD1 (6 bases). The germline CDR1 and CDR2 sequences are MNHEY and SMNVEV (reference sequence). Trimming removed 3 bases at V and 7 bases at J, with 13 bases between. CDR3 length equals 13 residues.

The chain is built from TRBV4-1 and TRBJ1-4, with D hard to call. The germline V and J ends were trimmed by 0 bases and 11 bases, with 28 bases remaining between them. The length of the CDR3 is 19 residues. Germline V CDR1 and CDR2: MGHRA, YSYEKL. CDR3 in amino acids: CASSQDKGFPDGGLSKLFF. CDR3 bases: TGCGCCAGCAGCCAAGACAAAGGCTTCCCCGACGGAGGCTTGTCTAAACTGTTTTTT.

V is TRBV5-1 and J is TRBJ2-3; weak D call: TRBD1 (6 bases). V gave up 0 bases and J gave up 2 bases, with 16 bases separating them. Per germline, CDR1 SGHRS and CDR2 YFSETQ. The CDR3 runs to 17 residues. The CDR3 DNA follows: TGCGCCAGCAGCTTGGCCGTGGGGACACTATCCACAGATACGCAGTATTTT. This sequence encodes CASSLAVGTLSTDTQYF.

The table lists this clone with a count of one. This rearrangement joins TRBV7-2 to TRBJ1-2, with D unresolved. CDR1 and CDR2 from the germline V gene are SGHTA and FQGNSA. The CDR3 consists of 16 residues. V gave up 1 base and J gave up 1 base, with 13 bases separating them. The CDR3 spells CASSLVMGQLNYGYTF. The DNA of the CDR3 is TGTGCCAGCAGCTTAGTAATGGGCCAGCTTAACTATGGCTACACCTTC.

The chain couples TRBV4-1 to TRBJ1-1; no clear D. Germline CDR1 is MGHRA and CDR2 is YSYEKL. This CDR3 has 12 residues. V lost 2 bases, J lost 2 bases, and 3 bases lay in between. The CDR3 reads CASSQHNTEAFF. In DNA form, the CDR3 reads TGCGCCAGCAGCCAACATAACACTGAAGCTTTCTTT.

The chain employs TRBV25-1 and TRBJ2-7; TRBD1 matches at 7 bases. V dropped 4 bases and J dropped 3; count of bases not matched to a gene: 6. This CDR3 is 14 amino acids long. From germline, CDR1 is MGHDK and CDR2 SYGVNS. CDR3 bases: TGTGCCAGCAGTGGGGGACAGAGTCTCTACGAGCAGTACTTC. Translated, it gives CASSGGQSLYEQYF.

The gene calls are TRBV14 and TRBJ1-6; no reliable D call. V was cut by 0 bases and J by 7 bases, with 7 bases left in between. The CDR3 contains 14 residues. Germline CDR1 SGHDN, CDR2 FVKESK. CDR3 DNA sequence: TGTGCCAGCAGCCAAGAAACGGGGAATTCACCCCTCCACTTT. Its translation is CASSQETGNSPLHF.

This chain links TRBV15 with TRBJ1-2; tentative D call: TRBD1 (6 bases). V lost 4 bases, J lost 1 base, and 13 bases lay in between. Germline values: CDR1 LNHNV, CDR2 YYDKDF (reference sequence). The CDR3 consists of 15 residues. CDR3 DNA: TGTGCCACCAGCAACCCCCCAGGGGATAACTATGGCTACACCTTC. This encodes CATSNPPGDNYGYTF.

The CDR3 loop reads CASSFQGRSTEAFF. CDR3 coding DNA: TGTGCCAGCAGCTTCCAGGGTAGGAGCACTGAAGCTTTCTTT. The chain recombines TRBV7-9 with TRBJ1-1; tentatively, D is TRBD1 (5 bases). Looked up from germline, CDR1 is SEHNR and CDR2 is FQNEAQ (reference sequence). The V and J ends lost 3 bases and 4 bases respectively, with 12 bases between them. This CDR3 contains 14 residues.